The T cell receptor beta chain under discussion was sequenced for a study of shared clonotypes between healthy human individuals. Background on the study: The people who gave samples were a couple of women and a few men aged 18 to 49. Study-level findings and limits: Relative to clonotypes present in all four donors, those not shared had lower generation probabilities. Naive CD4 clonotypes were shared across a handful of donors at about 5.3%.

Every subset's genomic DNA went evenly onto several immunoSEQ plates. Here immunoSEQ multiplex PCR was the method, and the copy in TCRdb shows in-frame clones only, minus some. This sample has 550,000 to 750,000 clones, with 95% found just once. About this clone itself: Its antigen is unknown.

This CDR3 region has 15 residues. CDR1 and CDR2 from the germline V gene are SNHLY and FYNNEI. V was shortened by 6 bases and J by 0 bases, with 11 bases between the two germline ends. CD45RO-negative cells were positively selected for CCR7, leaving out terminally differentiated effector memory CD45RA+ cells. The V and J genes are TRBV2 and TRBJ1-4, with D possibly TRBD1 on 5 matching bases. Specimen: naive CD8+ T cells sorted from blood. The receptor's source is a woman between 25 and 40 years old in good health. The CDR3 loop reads CASRGDFATNEKLFF. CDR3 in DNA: TGTGCCAGCAGGGGGGACTTTGCAACTAATGAAAAACTGTTTTTT.